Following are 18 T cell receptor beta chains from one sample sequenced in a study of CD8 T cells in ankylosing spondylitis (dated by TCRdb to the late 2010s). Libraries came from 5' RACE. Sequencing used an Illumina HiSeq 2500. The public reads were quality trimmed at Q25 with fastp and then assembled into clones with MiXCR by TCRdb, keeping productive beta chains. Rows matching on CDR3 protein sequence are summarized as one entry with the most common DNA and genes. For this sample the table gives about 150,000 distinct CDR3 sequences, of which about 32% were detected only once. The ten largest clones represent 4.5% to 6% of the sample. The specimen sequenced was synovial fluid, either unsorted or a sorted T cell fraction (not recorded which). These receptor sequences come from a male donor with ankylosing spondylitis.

CDR3 in amino acids: CASSPSGADTQYF. The CDR3 DNA follows: TGTGCCAGCAGTCCCTCGGGGGCAGATACGCAGTATTTT. The V gene is TRBV6-6, the J gene TRBJ2-3, with D maybe TRBD2 (6 bases). The CDR3 is 13 residues long. Germline assignment: CDR1 MNHNY and CDR2 SVGAGI (reference sequence). The V gene lost 5 bases and the J gene lost 4 bases, with 10 bases spanning the gap.

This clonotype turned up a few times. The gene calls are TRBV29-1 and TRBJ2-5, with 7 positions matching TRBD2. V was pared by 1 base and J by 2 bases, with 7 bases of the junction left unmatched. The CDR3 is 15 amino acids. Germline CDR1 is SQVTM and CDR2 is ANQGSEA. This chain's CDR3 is CSVEGGAGVQETQYF. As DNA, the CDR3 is TGCAGCGTTGAAGGAGGGGCGGGAGTTCAAGAGACCCAGTACTTC. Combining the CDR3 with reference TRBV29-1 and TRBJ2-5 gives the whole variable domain SAVISQKPSRDICQRGTSLTIQCQVDSQVTMMFWYRQQPGQSLTLIATANQGSEATYESGFVIDKFPISRPNLTFSTLTVSNMSPEDSSIYLCSVEGGAGVQETQYFGPGTRLLVL.

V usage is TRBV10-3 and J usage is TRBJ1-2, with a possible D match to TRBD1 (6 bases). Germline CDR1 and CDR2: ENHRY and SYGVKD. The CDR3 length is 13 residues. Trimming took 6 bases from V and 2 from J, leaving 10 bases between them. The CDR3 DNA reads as TGTGCCATCAGGGAGACAGGAAACTATGGCTACACCTTC. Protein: CAIRETGNYGYTF.

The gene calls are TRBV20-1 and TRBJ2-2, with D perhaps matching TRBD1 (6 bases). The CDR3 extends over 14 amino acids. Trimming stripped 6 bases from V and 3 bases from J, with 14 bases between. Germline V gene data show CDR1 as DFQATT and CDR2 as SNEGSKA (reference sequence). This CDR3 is CSAGAPGDTGELFF. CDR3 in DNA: TGCAGTGCGGGGGCTCCAGGTGACACCGGGGAGCTGTTTTTT.

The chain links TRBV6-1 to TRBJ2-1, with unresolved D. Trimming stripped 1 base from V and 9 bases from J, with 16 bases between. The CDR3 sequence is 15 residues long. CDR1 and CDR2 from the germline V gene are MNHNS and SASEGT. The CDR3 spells CASSEGTVGSGEQFF. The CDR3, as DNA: TGTGCCAGCAGTGAAGGAACAGTCGGGTCGGGTGAGCAGTTCTTC.

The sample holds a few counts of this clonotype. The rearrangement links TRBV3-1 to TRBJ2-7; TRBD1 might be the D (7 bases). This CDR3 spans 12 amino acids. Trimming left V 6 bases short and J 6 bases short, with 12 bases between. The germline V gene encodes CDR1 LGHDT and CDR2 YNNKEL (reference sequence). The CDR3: CASRRQGGEQYF. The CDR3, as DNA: TGTGCCAGCAGAAGACAGGGAGGCGAGCAGTACTTC.

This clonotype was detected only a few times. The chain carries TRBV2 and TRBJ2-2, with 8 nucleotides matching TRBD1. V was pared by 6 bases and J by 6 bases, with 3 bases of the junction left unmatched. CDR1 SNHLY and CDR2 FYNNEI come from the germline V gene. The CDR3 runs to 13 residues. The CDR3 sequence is CASRQGAAGELFF. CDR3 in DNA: TGTGCCAGCAGGCAGGGGGCCGCCGGGGAGCTGTTTTTT.

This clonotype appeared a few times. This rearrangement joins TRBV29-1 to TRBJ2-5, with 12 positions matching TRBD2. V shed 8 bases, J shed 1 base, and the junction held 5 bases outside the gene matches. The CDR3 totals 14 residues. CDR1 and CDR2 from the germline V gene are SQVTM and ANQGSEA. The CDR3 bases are TGCAGCACTCGGACTAGCGGGGTCCAAGAGACCCAGTACTTC. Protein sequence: CSTRTSGVQETQYF. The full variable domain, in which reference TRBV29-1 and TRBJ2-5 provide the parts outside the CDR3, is SAVISQKPSRDICQRGTSLTIQCQVDSQVTMMFWYRQQPGQSLTLIATANQGSEATYESGFVIDKFPISRPNLTFSTLTVSNMSPEDSSIYLCSTRTSGVQETQYFGPGTRLLVL.

The DNA of the CDR3 is TGTGCCAGCAGCCTCCCACTCGGAAACACCATATATTTT. This translates into CASSLPLGNTIYF. The rearrangement uses TRBV7-2 and TRBJ1-3, with unresolved D. CDR3 size: 13 residues. The germline V gene has CDR1 SGHTA and CDR2 FQGNSA. V lost 5 bases and J 4 bases, leaving 9 bases between the germline ends.

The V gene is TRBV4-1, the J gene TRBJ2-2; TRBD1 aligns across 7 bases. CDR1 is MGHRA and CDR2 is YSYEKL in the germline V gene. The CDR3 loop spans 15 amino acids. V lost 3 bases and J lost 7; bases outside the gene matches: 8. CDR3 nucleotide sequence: TGCGCCAGCAGCCAGGACGACAGGGATGGCGGGGAGCTGTTTTTT. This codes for CASSQDDRDGGELFF.

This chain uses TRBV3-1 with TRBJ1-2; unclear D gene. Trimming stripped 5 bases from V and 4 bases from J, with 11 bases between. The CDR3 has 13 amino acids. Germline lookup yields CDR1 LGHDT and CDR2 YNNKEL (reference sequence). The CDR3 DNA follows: TGTGCCAGCAGCGCCAGGCTTCTCTATGGCTACACCTTC. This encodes CASSARLLYGYTF.

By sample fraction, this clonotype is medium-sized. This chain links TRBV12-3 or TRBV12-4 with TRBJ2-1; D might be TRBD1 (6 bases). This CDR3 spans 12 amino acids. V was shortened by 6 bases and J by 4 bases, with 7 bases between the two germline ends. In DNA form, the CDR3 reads TGTGCCAGCAGGACAGGTTACAATGAGCAGTTCTTC. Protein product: CASRTGYNEQFF.

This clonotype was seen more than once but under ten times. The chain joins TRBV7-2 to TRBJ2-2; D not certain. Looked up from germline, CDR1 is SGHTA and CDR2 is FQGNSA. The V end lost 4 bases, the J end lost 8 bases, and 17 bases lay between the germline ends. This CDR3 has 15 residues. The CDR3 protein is CASSSKITSSGELFF. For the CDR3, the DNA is TGTGCCAGCAGCTCTAAGATAACATCATCGGGGGAGCTGTTTTTT.

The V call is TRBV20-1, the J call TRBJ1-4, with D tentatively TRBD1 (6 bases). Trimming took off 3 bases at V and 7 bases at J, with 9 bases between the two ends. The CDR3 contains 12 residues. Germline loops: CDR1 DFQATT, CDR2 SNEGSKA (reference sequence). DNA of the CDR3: TGCAGTGCTAGCAGGGGAGGTGAAAAACTGTTTTTT. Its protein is CSASRGGEKLFF.

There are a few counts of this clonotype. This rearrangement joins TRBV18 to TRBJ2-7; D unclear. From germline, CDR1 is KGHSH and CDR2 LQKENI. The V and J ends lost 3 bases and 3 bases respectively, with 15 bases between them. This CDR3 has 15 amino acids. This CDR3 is CASSPPGTTNYEQYF. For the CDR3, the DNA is TGTGCCAGCTCACCCCCGGGCACCACAAACTACGAGCAGTACTTC.

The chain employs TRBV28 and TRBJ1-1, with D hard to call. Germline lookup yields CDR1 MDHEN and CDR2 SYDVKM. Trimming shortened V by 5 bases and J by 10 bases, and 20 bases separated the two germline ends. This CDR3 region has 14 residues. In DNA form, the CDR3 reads TGTGCCAGCAGTAGCGAAGCAGGTCTGGGTGGAGCTTTCTTT. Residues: CASSSEAGLGGAFF.

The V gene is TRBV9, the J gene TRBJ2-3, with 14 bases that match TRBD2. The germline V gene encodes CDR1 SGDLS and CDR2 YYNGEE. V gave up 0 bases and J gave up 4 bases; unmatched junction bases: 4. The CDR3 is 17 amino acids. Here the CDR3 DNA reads TGTGCCAGCAGCGTAGGACTAGCGGGGGGGCTATCAGATACGCAGTATTTT. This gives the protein CASSVGLAGGLSDTQYF.

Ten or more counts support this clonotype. CDR3 loop: CASRPAGVSYNEQFF. For the CDR3, the DNA is TGTGCCAGTCGTCCAGCGGGAGTCTCCTACAATGAGCAGTTCTTC. This chain links TRBV10-3 with TRBJ2-1, with 8 bases fitting TRBD2. Germline CDR1 reads ENHRY; CDR2 reads SYGVKD. The CDR3 has 15 amino acids. The V segment lost 10 bases and the J segment 0 bases; nucleotides outside the gene matches: 8.